The 23 T cell receptor beta chains listed next were all sequenced from one sample in a study of cytomegalovirus exposure and HLA in healthy donors. 60 Vbeta and 13 Jbeta primers were used in PCR. Sequencing used immunoSEQ multiplex PCR; TCRdb keeps in-frame clones, though not all of them. The table has some 130,000 clones, roughly four fifths seen once. Sequenced input: PBMCs. The receptors stem from a woman between 45 and 60 years old in good health and CMV-seronegative.

The chain couples TRBV27 to TRBJ1-2; TRBD1 matches at 7 bases. The germline gives CDR1 MNHEY, CDR2 SMNVEV (reference sequence). This CDR3 has 13 amino acids. J gave up 0 bases and V 7 bases, and 2 bases lay outside the gene matches. The CDR3 nucleotides are TGTGCCAGCACCAGGGGGACTAACTATGGCTACACCTTC. Translating it yields CASTRGTNYGYTF.

This chain joins TRBV18 and TRBJ1-1; weak D call: TRBD1 (5 bases). Germline CDR1 is KGHSH and CDR2 is LQKENI. The CDR3 is 15 residues long. V was shortened by 0 bases and J by 0 bases, with 8 bases between the two germline ends. The CDR3 DNA sequence: TGTGCCAGCTCACCACCGGCGGACATGAACACTGAAGCTTTCTTT. It yields the protein CASSPPADMNTEAFF.

V is TRBV4-2 and J is TRBJ1-4; D gene uncertain. The CDR3 loop spans 15 amino acids. CDR1 LGHNA and CDR2 YNFKEQ come from the germline V gene. Deletions cut 4 bases from V and 2 bases from J, with 11 bases between. CDR3 in DNA: TGTGCCAGCAGCCCCACGGGATTGACTAATGAAAAACTGTTTTTT. Its protein product is CASSPTGLTNEKLFF.

The count of this clone is one. This sequence joins TRBV10-3 and TRBJ2-5, with 8 nucleotides matching TRBD2. Looked up from germline, CDR1 is ENHRY and CDR2 is SYGVKD. V was pared by 0 bases and J by 2 bases, with 8 bases of the junction left unmatched. CDR3 length equals 17 residues. DNA for the CDR3: TGTGCCATCAGTGAGTCGGGGGGACTAGGCACTCAAGAGACCCAGTACTTC. Encoded protein: CAISESGGLGTQETQYF.

The genes are TRBV6-5 and TRBJ2-3; TRBD2 matches at 7 bases. CDR1 is MNHEY, CDR2 SVGAGI, per germline. The CDR3 length is 16 residues. V shed 0 bases and J 2 bases; nucleotides not matched to a gene: 5. CDR3 amino acids: CASSYSVAGITDTQYF. The CDR3 bases are TGTGCCAGCAGTTACTCGGTAGCGGGTATCACAGATACGCAGTATTTT.

In its sample, this clone was seen once. This chain links TRBV11-3 with TRBJ2-7, with 7 bases lining up with TRBD1. Germline V CDR1 and CDR2: SGHNT, YENEEA. The CDR3 extends over 14 amino acids. With 3 bases clipped from V and 1 base from J, the junction kept 3 bases outside the gene matches. CDR3 in amino acids: CASSFATGSYEQYV. DNA of the CDR3: TGTGCCAGCAGCTTCGCGACAGGGTCCTACGAGCAGTACGTC.

The chain combines TRBV30 with TRBJ1-5; TRBD1 agrees at 7 bases. CDR1 is GTSNPN and CDR2 is SVGIG in the germline V gene (reference sequence). The length of the CDR3 is 14 residues. Germline trimming cut 4 bases from V and 4 bases from J; bases unmatched to any gene: 7. CDR3 coding DNA: TGTGCCTGGAAGGATTCAGGGGGGAATCAGCCCCAGCATTTT. Translation gives CAWKDSGGNQPQHF.

The rearrangement links TRBV7-2 to TRBJ1-5, with 10 bases fitting TRBD1. Germline V lookup: CDR1 SGHTA, CDR2 FQGNSA. With 9 bases clipped from V and 6 bases from J, the junction kept 5 bases outside the gene matches. This CDR3 is 13 amino acids long. The CDR3: CASSDRGSQPQHF. Written as DNA, the CDR3 is TGTGCCAGTTCGGACAGGGGGAGTCAGCCCCAGCATTTT.

The chain carries TRBV5-1 and TRBJ1-2, with TRBD1 matching 10 bases. The CDR3 has 14 amino acids. V trimming: 8 bases; J trimming: 4 bases; junction bases outside the gene matches: 8. CDR1 and CDR2 from the germline V gene are SGHRS and YFSETQ. The CDR3 spells CASFPGTGAYGYTF. The CDR3 DNA reads as TGCGCCAGTTTTCCCGGGACAGGGGCCTATGGCTACACCTTC.

The gene calls are TRBV27 and TRBJ2-7; 9 bases fit TRBD1. This CDR3 is built from 15 residues. Losses at the gene ends were 6 bases for V and 5 bases for J; bases not matched to a gene: 11. CDR1 is MNHEY, CDR2 SMNVEV, per germline (reference sequence). CDR3 in DNA: TGTGCCAGCAGGCGCCCGGGACAGGGAACGAACGAGCAGTACTTC. It is translated as CASRRPGQGTNEQYF.

The table lists this clone with a count of one. The chain carries TRBV7-3 and TRBJ2-1; 7 bases are shared with TRBD1. Germline V gene lookup returns CDR1 SGHTA and CDR2 FQGTGA. V shed 5 bases and J 6 bases; nucleotides not matched to a gene: 4. This CDR3 contains 13 residues. DNA of the CDR3: TGTGCCAGCAGCATGACAGGGCGCAATGAGCAGTTCTTC. Protein: CASSMTGRNEQFF.

The V call is TRBV6-1, the J call TRBJ2-7; D perhaps matches TRBD2 (5 bases). The CDR3 consists of 13 residues. Trimming shortened V by 7 bases and J by 0 bases, and 10 bases separated the two germline ends. Germline V lookup: CDR1 MNHNS, CDR2 SASEGT. CDR3 in amino acids: CASTRGSSYEQYF. CDR3 DNA: TGTGCCAGCACTCGAGGGAGCTCCTACGAGCAGTACTTC.

The chain joins TRBV19 to TRBJ1-2; D not resolved. This CDR3 has 16 residues. V lost 0 bases and J lost 2, with 13 bases in between. Germline V gene sequence: CDR1 LNHDA, CDR2 SQIVND (reference sequence). The CDR3 sequence is CASSIETTYKNYGYTF. In nucleotides, the CDR3 is TGTGCCAGTAGTATAGAAACAACATACAAGAACTATGGCTACACCTTC.

The DNA of the CDR3 is TGTGCCAGCAGTTTAACCCGACTAGCTCCAGAGCAGTATTTT. Translated: CASSLTRLAPEQYF. The genes are TRBV27 and TRBJ2-3; 7 nucleotides match TRBD2. Trimming took 2 bases from V and 11 from J; bases not matched to a gene: 10. This CDR3 has 14 amino acids. Germline V gene data show CDR1 as MNHEY and CDR2 as SMNVEV (reference sequence).

The chain couples TRBV7-9 to TRBJ2-7; possibly TRBD2 for D (6 bases). Between the trimmed V and J ends, which lost 0 bases and 2 bases, there was a span of 23 bases. Germline CDR1 is SEHNR and CDR2 is FQNEAQ (reference sequence). The CDR3 length is 19 residues. The CDR3 here is CASSLAGGGGRPLPYEQYF. The CDR3 DNA reads TGTGCCAGCAGCTTAGCGGGGGGTGGGGGACGGCCGTTACCCTACGAGCAGTACTTC.

This chain links TRBV10-3 with TRBJ1-1, with 7 bases aligning to TRBD1. J was trimmed by 0 bases and V by 7 bases; bases with no gene match: 8. The CDR3 covers 15 residues. Per the germline V gene, CDR1 is ENHRY and CDR2 is SYGVKD. The DNA for the CDR3 is TGTGCCATCACGCGGGACAGCCCTATGAACACTGAAGCTTTCTTT. This encodes CAITRDSPMNTEAFF.

This sequence joins TRBV11-3 and TRBJ2-5, with D hard to call. The CDR3 extends over 14 amino acids. Trimming shortened V by 6 bases and J by 2 bases, and 13 bases separated the two germline ends. Germline lookup yields CDR1 SGHNT and CDR2 YENEEA. The CDR3: CASSRRGQQETQYF. In DNA, the CDR3 is TGTGCCAGCAGTCGGCGCGGTCAGCAAGAGACCCAGTACTTC.

The V gene is TRBV19, the J gene TRBJ2-3; 10 bases match TRBD2. The trim removed 4 bases at V and 6 bases at J, leaving 7 bases unmatched. The CDR3 spans 15 residues. Germline lookup yields CDR1 LNHDA and CDR2 SQIVND (reference sequence). Written as DNA, the CDR3 is TGTGCCAGTAGTAGGACTAGCGGTTCGTTGGATACGCAGTATTTT. Protein product: CASSRTSGSLDTQYF.

The chain links TRBV29-1 to TRBJ2-7; D might be TRBD1 (5 bases). Germline CDR1 is SQVTM and CDR2 is ANQGSEA. Trimming pared 1 base from V and 2 bases from J, leaving 12 bases between. The length of the CDR3 is 14 residues. The CDR3 here is CSVEVATETYEQYF. The CDR3 nucleotides are TGCAGCGTTGAAGTCGCGACAGAGACCTACGAGCAGTACTTC.

The gene calls are TRBV10-2 and TRBJ1-1, with D tentatively TRBD1 (6 bases). Germline lookup yields CDR1 WSHSY and CDR2 SAAADI. Trimming took off 6 bases at V and 1 base at J, with 9 bases between the two ends. The CDR3 is made up of 13 amino acids. The CDR3 spells CASRETGNTEAFF. The CDR3 bases are TGCGCCAGCAGGGAGACAGGGAACACTGAAGCTTTCTTT.

The chain combines TRBV27 with TRBJ2-7; no definite D call. The germline CDR1 and CDR2 sequences are MNHEY and SMNVEV (reference sequence). Between the trimmed V and J ends, which lost 7 bases and 0 bases, there was a span of 13 bases. CDR3 length equals 14 residues. CDR3 nucleotide sequence: TGTGCCAGCAAACAGACCCACGGCTCCTACGAGCAGTACTTC. Translating it yields CASKQTHGSYEQYF.

This chain joins TRBV4-2 and TRBJ1-2; 7 nucleotides match TRBD1. V was clipped by 0 bases and J by 9 bases; unmatched bases: 13. CDR1 is LGHNA, CDR2 YNFKEQ, per germline. The CDR3 covers 16 residues. CDR3 DNA: TGTGCCAGCAGCCAAGATTGGGACAGCCCCGGGAGTAGCTACACCTTC. Translated, it gives CASSQDWDSPGSSYTF.

CDR3: CASSLSLAGGSYTGELFF. CDR3 bases: TGTGCCAGCAGCTTATCACTAGCGGGAGGGTCGTACACCGGGGAGCTGTTTTTT. This chain uses TRBV7-2 with TRBJ2-2; 13 bases are shared with TRBD2. The junction had 6 bases not matched to a gene; V was cut back by 2 bases and J by 3 bases. Germline V gene lookup returns CDR1 SGHTA and CDR2 FQGNSA. The CDR3 contains 18 residues.